This T cell receptor (beta chain) was sequenced in a study of blood T cells in healthy people across ages. Whole-study findings and limits: Comparison with aged donors showed that long-lived donors had more naive CD4+ cells and higher diversity. Across the age range, TCR beta diversity per million T cells fell in a roughly linear way.

Comments on this clonotype: The antigen is unknown.

Trimming shortened V by 2 bases and J by 4 bases, and 11 bases separated the two germline ends. From germline, CDR1 is DFQATT and CDR2 SNEGSKA (reference sequence). The CDR3 length is 13 residues. PBMCs, at least 6 million per sample, were isolated. The use of a sample-barcoded 5' primer and a J-beta primer mix characterized a second PCR of 7 to 11 cycles. TCRdb itself ran the 5' RACE reads through MiXCR, one entry per CDR3 protein. Here the sample spans around 870,000 distinct CDR3 sequences, 25% to 30% being singletons. The TCR comes from a woman older than 75 in good health. Sequenced sample: blood. This chain uses TRBV20-1 with TRBJ1-1; D not resolved. The CDR3 region is CSARPWAGTEAFF. The CDR3 coding sequence is TGCAGTGCTAGACCGTGGGCGGGCACTGAAGCTTTCTTT.